The 27 T cell receptor beta chains below all came from one sample that was sequenced in a study of blood T cell repertoires in COVID-19. Sequenced by immunoSEQ multiplex PCR; TCRdb stores in-frame clones only, minus some. The sample lists 95,000 to 150,000 clones, around 80% seen once, with more than 15% in the top ten. The sequencing input was peripheral blood. The receptors here all came from a man aged 60-69 years with active or convalescent COVID-19.

The V and J genes are TRBV19 and TRBJ2-2; the match to TRBD2 covers 9 bases. The CDR3 is made up of 17 amino acids. The germline gives CDR1 LNHDA, CDR2 SQIVND (reference sequence). Trimming cost V 4 bases and J 0 bases; bases outside gene matches: 6. The CDR3 DNA reads TGTGCCAGTAGTACTACTCTAGCGGGATCGAACACCGGGGAGCTGTTTTTT. Translated, it gives CASSTTLAGSNTGELFF.

This clone is a singleton in its sample. V gene TRBV5-4 combines with J gene TRBJ2-7; 8 nucleotides agree with TRBD1. Germline V lookup: CDR1 SGHNT, CDR2 YYREEE (reference sequence). This CDR3 contains 14 residues. V was pared by 1 base and J by 7 bases, with 7 bases of the junction left unmatched. Written as DNA, the CDR3 is TGTGCCAGCAGCTTGAACAGGGGGTTGTATGAGCAGTACTTC. Protein: CASSLNRGLYEQYF.

This clone is a singleton in its sample. This chain joins TRBV3-1 (or the pseudogene TRBV3-2) and TRBJ2-5, with 10 bases fitting TRBD1. The CDR3 length is 16 residues. In germline, CDR1 is LGHDT, CDR2 YNNKEL (reference sequence). J was trimmed by 5 bases and V by 11 bases; bases with no gene match: 17. This CDR3 reads CASPAGTGAESETQYF. CDR3 bases: TGTGCCTCACCAGCCGGGACAGGGGCTGAATCGGAGACCCAGTACTTC.

The chain links TRBV4-1 to TRBJ1-2; 7 nucleotides line up with TRBD1. Germline loops: CDR1 MGHRA, CDR2 YSYEKL. The V segment lost 2 bases and the J segment 6 bases; nucleotides outside the gene matches: 9. This CDR3 has 15 amino acids. This CDR3 reads CASSQWGRGRDGYTF. CDR3 nucleotide sequence: TGCGCCAGCAGCCAATGGGGTAGGGGGCGCGATGGCTACACCTTC.

V usage is TRBV7-9 and J usage is TRBJ2-1; 10 nucleotides align to TRBD2. The CDR3 is 17 residues long. V was clipped by 2 bases and J by 6 bases; unmatched bases: 10. CDR1 is SEHNR, CDR2 FQNEAQ, per germline (reference sequence). CDR3 protein: CASSLPPRLAGRNEQFF. Here the CDR3 DNA reads TGTGCCAGCAGCTTACCCCCCAGACTAGCGGGCCGCAATGAGCAGTTCTTC.

The chain combines TRBV11-2 with TRBJ2-1, with a possible D match to TRBD1 (5 bases). CDR1 is SGHAT, CDR2 FQNNGV, per germline. The CDR3 is made up of 13 amino acids. V was cut by 1 base and J by 8 bases, with 9 bases left in between. The CDR3 sequence is CASSLVGLDEQFF. In DNA, the CDR3 is TGTGCCAGCAGCTTAGTGGGGCTGGATGAGCAGTTCTTC.

V and J are TRBV19 and TRBJ2-1; tentative D call: TRBD2 (5 bases). This CDR3 contains 15 residues. Germline V gene sequence: CDR1 LNHDA, CDR2 SQIVND (reference sequence). Deletions cut 5 bases from V and 7 bases from J, with 18 bases between. In nucleotides, the CDR3 is TGTGCCAGTAGTTTCCTTGGACTTGCGGCTAATGAGCAGTTCTTC. Translating it yields CASSFLGLAANEQFF. Full variable domain (missing parts from reference TRBV19 and TRBJ2-1): DGGITQSPKYLFRKEGQNVTLSCEQNLNHDAMYWYRQDPGQGLRLIYYSQIVNDFQKGDIAEGYSVSREKKESFPLTVTSAQKNPTAFYLCASSFLGLAANEQFFGPGTRLTVL.

The chain is built from TRBV19 and TRBJ2-3, with D unclear. In germline, CDR1 is LNHDA, CDR2 SQIVND (reference sequence). V lost 5 bases and J 4 bases, leaving 10 bases between the germline ends. The length of the CDR3 is 13 residues. The CDR3 loop is CASSPELADTQYF. CDR3 DNA sequence: TGTGCCAGTAGTCCCGAATTAGCAGATACGCAGTATTTT. Full variable domain (missing parts from reference TRBV19 and TRBJ2-3): DGGITQSPKYLFRKEGQNVTLSCEQNLNHDAMYWYRQDPGQGLRLIYYSQIVNDFQKGDIAEGYSVSREKKESFPLTVTSAQKNPTAFYLCASSPELADTQYFGPGTRLTVL.

A few counts support this clone. V and J are TRBV29-1 and TRBJ2-1, with 7 bases identical to TRBD2. From germline, CDR1 is SQVTM and CDR2 ANQGSEA. The CDR3 extends over 14 amino acids. Trimming cost V 6 bases and J 3 bases; bases outside gene matches: 8. The CDR3 loop reads CSVSGGELYNEQFF. The CDR3, as DNA: TGCAGCGTGAGTGGGGGGGAACTCTACAATGAGCAGTTCTTC.

This chain joins TRBV7-9 and TRBJ1-5, with D tentatively TRBD1 (5 bases). Trimming took off 0 bases at V and 3 bases at J, with 6 bases between the two ends. This CDR3 has 14 residues. Germline CDR1 is SEHNR and CDR2 is FQNEAQ (reference sequence). The CDR3 DNA reads as TGTGCCAGCAGCTTAGCAGGGGACAATCAGCCCCAGCATTTT. Translation gives CASSLAGDNQPQHF.

This clone was counted between two and nine times. The chain links TRBV6-6 to TRBJ2-5; 8 bases are shared with TRBD2. The CDR3 length is 15 residues. Germline CDR1 MNHNY, CDR2 SVGAGI (reference sequence). Trimming removed 2 bases from V and 5 bases from J; junction bases left unmatched: 7. For the CDR3, the DNA is TGTGCCAGCAGTTACCCCGGGGGGGATAGGGAGACCCAGTACTTC. This encodes CASSYPGGDRETQYF.

This clone appeared a few times. The J gene is TRBJ2-6, the V gene TRBV13, with 10 bases fitting TRBD1. The V and J ends lost 3 bases and 0 bases, in that order; junction bases with no gene match: 5. CDR1 PRHDT and CDR2 FYEKMQ come from the germline V gene (reference sequence). This CDR3 has 18 residues. CDR3 loop: CASSFTWDRGSGANVLTF. Written as DNA, the CDR3 is TGTGCCAGCAGCTTCACATGGGACAGGGGCTCTGGGGCCAACGTCCTGACTTTC.

This clone showed up just once. The V gene is TRBV6-2 or TRBV6-3, the J gene TRBJ1-2; the match to TRBD1 covers 8 bases. After removal of 6 bases from V and 4 bases from J, the junction contained 13 bases not matched to a gene. The CDR3 has 16 amino acids. Looked up from germline, CDR1 is MNHEY and CDR2 is SVGEGT. This CDR3 is CASSHHPGQGLYGYTF. CDR3 coding DNA: TGTGCCAGCAGCCACCACCCCGGACAGGGACTCTATGGCTACACCTTC.

The rearrangement joins TRBV2 to TRBJ2-3; D ambiguous. The V end was cut by 7 bases, the J end by 0 bases, with 11 bases between. The germline V gene has CDR1 SNHLY and CDR2 FYNNEI. This CDR3 is 14 amino acids long. CDR3 DNA sequence: TGTGCCAGCATGGCGGCGCGAAGCACAGATACGCAGTATTTT. This codes for CASMAARSTDTQYF.

Only a few counts were recorded for this clone. The chain links TRBV7-8 to TRBJ1-5, with D tentatively TRBD1 (6 bases). This CDR3 is 16 amino acids long. Germline V lookup: CDR1 SGHVS, CDR2 FQNEAQ. V was trimmed by 0 bases and J by 0 bases, leaving 9 bases between them. This CDR3 reads CASSLARTVSNQPQHF. CDR3 sequence (DNA): TGTGCCAGCAGCTTAGCGAGGACAGTTAGCAATCAGCCCCAGCATTTT.

The rearrangement uses TRBV29-1 and TRBJ1-2; the D gene is possibly TRBD1 (5 bases). The V end lost 5 bases, the J end lost 0 bases, and 13 bases lay between the germline ends. Germline CDR1 is SQVTM and CDR2 is ANQGSEA. The CDR3 sequence is 14 residues long. CDR3 sequence reads: CSVRSQGANYGYTF. The DNA of the CDR3 is TGCAGCGTTCGGAGTCAGGGCGCTAACTATGGCTACACCTTC.

The chain has TRBV24-1 and TRBJ2-7; a weak D match, TRBD1 (6 bases). Germline V gives CDR1 KGHDR, CDR2 SFDVKD. Trimming took 8 bases from V and 5 from J, leaving 9 bases between them. This CDR3 has 11 amino acids. In nucleotides, the CDR3 is TGTGCCACCAAACAGGGTGACGAGCAGTACTTC. As protein: CATKQGDEQYF.

The V call is TRBV7-8, the J call TRBJ1-5; D perhaps matches TRBD1 (6 bases). Germline assignment: CDR1 SGHVS and CDR2 FQNEAQ. The V end was cut by 1 base, the J end by 4 bases, with 11 bases between. The CDR3 is 15 amino acids. CDR3 residues: CASSLDRAENQPQHF. CDR3 bases: TGTGCCAGCAGCTTAGACAGGGCAGAGAATCAGCCCCAGCATTTT.

The chain employs TRBV19 and TRBJ1-6; D perhaps matches TRBD1 (5 bases). The germline V gene encodes CDR1 LNHDA and CDR2 SQIVND (reference sequence). The CDR3 has 15 residues. The V and J ends lost 4 bases and 8 bases respectively, with 15 bases between them. CDR3: CASSRQGFTDSPLHF. CDR3 nucleotides: TGTGCCAGTAGTAGGCAGGGTTTCACGGATTCACCCCTCCACTTT.

The J gene is TRBJ2-5, the V gene TRBV5-4; TRBD1 matches at 7 bases. The CDR3 extends over 13 amino acids. The J segment lost 4 bases and the V segment lost 4 bases, leaving 4 bases of the junction unmatched. In germline, CDR1 is SGHNT, CDR2 YYREEE (reference sequence). CDR3 loop: CASSPRQGETQYF. The CDR3 region has the DNA TGTGCCAGCAGCCCCCGACAGGGAGAGACCCAGTACTTC.

The J gene is TRBJ2-7, the V gene TRBV5-5; 9 nucleotides align to TRBD2. V lost 0 bases, J lost 3 bases, and 10 bases stayed unmatched. This CDR3 is built from 17 residues. The V gene's germline CDR1 is SGHKS and CDR2 YYEKEE (reference sequence). CDR3 nucleotides: TGTGCCAGCAGCTTGGGGGTGCCTAGCGGGATGGGCTACGAGCAGTACTTC. Translated, it gives CASSLGVPSGMGYEQYF.

CDR3 residues: CASSLAGGRNEQFF. The CDR3 region has the DNA TGCGCCAGCAGCTTGGCGGGAGGAAGGAATGAGCAGTTCTTC. The V call is TRBV5-1, the J call TRBJ2-1, with 7 bases lining up with TRBD2. The germline CDR1 and CDR2 sequences are SGHRS and YFSETQ. CDR3 length: 14 amino acids. V shed 0 bases and J 7 bases; nucleotides not matched to a gene: 4.

This clone was detected once. For the CDR3, the DNA is TGTGCCAGCAGCTTATCGATTGGACAGGGCTACAATGAGCAGTTCTTC. Its protein is CASSLSIGQGYNEQFF. The gene calls are TRBV7-2 and TRBJ2-1; 8 bases are shared with TRBD1. Germline-derived CDR1 and CDR2 are SGHTA and FQGNSA. J gave up 3 bases and V 2 bases, and 6 bases lay outside the gene matches. The CDR3 is made up of 16 amino acids.

The chain joins TRBV3-1 (or the pseudogene TRBV3-2) to TRBJ1-2; 9 positions match TRBD1. Germline CDR1 reads LGHDT; CDR2 reads YNNKEL (reference sequence). Trimming took 2 bases from V and 5 from J; bases not matched to a gene: 3. This CDR3 is built from 14 residues. CDR3 residues: CASSQPGQGYGYTF. The DNA for the CDR3 is TGTGCCAGCAGCCAACCGGGACAGGGTTATGGCTACACCTTC.

The chain links TRBV11-2 to TRBJ1-1; D remains ambiguous. Germline CDR1 is SGHAT and CDR2 is FQNNGV. Trimming removed 0 bases at V and 6 bases at J, with 5 bases between. The CDR3 sequence is 12 residues long. This chain's CDR3 is CASSLDRAEAFF. The CDR3 nucleotides read TGTGCCAGCAGCTTAGATCGGGCTGAAGCTTTCTTT.

J is TRBJ1-5 and V is TRBV7-9; D unresolved. Germline values: CDR1 SEHNR, CDR2 FQNEAQ (reference sequence). This CDR3 spans 16 amino acids. V dropped 5 bases and J dropped 0 bases, with 14 bases sitting between them. CDR3 nucleotide sequence: TGTGCCAGCAGCCCCATCCGGGGAATTAGCAATCAGCCCCAGCATTTT. Encoded protein: CASSPIRGISNQPQHF.

In this sample, this clone turned up once. The V and J genes are TRBV7-7 and TRBJ2-5; 7 bases match TRBD2. The CDR3 loop spans 15 amino acids. V lost 3 bases and J lost 5; bases outside the gene matches: 9. The germline gives CDR1 SSHAT, CDR2 FNYEAQ (reference sequence). CDR3 amino acids: CASSLRRGVGETQYF. The CDR3, as DNA: TGTGCCAGCAGCTTGAGACGGGGGGTAGGGGAGACCCAGTACTTC.